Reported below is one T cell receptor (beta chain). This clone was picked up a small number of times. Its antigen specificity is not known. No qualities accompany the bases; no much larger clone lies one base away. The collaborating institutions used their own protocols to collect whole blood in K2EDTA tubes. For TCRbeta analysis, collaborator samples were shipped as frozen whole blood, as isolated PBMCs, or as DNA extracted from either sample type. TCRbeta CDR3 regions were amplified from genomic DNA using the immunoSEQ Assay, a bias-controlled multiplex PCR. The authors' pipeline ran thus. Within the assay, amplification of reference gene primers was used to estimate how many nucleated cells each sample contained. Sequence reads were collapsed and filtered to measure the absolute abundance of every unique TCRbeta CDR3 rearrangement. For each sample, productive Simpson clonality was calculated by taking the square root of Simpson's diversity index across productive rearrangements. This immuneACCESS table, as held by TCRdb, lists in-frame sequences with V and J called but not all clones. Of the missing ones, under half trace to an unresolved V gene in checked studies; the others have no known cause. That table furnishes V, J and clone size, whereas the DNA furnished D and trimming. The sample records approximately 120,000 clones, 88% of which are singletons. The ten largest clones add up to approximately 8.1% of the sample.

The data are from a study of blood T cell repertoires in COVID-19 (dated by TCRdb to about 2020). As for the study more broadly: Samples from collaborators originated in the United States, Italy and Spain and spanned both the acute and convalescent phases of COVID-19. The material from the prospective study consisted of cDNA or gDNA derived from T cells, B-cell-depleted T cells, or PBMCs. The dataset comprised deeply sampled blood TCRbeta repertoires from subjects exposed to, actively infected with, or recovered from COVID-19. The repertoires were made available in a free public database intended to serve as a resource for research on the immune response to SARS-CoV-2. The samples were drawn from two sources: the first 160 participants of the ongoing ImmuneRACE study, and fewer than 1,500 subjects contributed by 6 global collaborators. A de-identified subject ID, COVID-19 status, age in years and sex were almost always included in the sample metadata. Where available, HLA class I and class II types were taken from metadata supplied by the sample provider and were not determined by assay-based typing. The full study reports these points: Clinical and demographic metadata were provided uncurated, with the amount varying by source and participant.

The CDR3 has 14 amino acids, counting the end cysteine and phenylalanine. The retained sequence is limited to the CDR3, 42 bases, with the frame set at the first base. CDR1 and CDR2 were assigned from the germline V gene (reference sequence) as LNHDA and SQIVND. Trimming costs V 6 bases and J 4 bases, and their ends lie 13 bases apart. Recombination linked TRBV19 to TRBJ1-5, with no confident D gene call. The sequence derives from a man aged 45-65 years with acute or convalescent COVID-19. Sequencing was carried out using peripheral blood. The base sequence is TGTGCCAGTAGCCACCCCGAGTTTAATCAGCCCCAGCATTTT. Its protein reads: CASSHPEFNQPQHF.